The T cell receptor (beta chain) described here comes from a study of T cells in Graves' hyperthyroidism and ophthalmopathy. The authors deemed Graves' hyperthyroidism stable absent ophthalmopathy progression within 18 months. There were TCR beta CDR3 regions amplified from RNA transcripts. An initial round of RT-PCR targeting the TCR CDR3 relied on the HTBI primer set. TCRdb reprocessed the multiplex PCR reads with MiXCR, giving one entry per CDR3 protein. The sample contains approximately 530,000 distinct CDR3 sequences, roughly 17% of which appear only once. Per germline, CDR1 KGHDR and CDR2 SFDVKD. The V gene lost 5 bases and the J gene lost 6 bases, with 15 bases spanning the gap. The CDR3 is 14 residues long.

This chain links TRBV24-1 with TRBJ2-5; D possibly corresponds to TRBD2 (7 bases). The TCR originated in a woman aged 18-30 years with Graves' hyperthyroidism. Material: blood. As DNA, the CDR3 is TGTGCCACCAGTGTAGGGGGGGAAGGAAAGACCCAGTACTTC. Translated, it gives CATSVGGEGKTQYF.